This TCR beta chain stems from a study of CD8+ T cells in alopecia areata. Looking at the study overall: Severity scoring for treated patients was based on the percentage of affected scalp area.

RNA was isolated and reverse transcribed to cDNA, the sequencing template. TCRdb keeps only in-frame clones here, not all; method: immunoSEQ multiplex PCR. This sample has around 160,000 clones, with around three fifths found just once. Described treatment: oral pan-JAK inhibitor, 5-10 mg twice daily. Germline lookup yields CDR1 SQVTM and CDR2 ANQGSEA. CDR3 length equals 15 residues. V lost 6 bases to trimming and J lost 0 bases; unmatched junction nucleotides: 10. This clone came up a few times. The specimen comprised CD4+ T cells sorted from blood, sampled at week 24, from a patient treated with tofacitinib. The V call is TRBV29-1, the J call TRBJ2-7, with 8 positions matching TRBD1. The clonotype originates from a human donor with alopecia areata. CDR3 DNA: TGCAGCGTGTCCACAGGGGGACGAGCCTCCTACGAGCAGTACTTC. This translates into CSVSTGGRASYEQYF.